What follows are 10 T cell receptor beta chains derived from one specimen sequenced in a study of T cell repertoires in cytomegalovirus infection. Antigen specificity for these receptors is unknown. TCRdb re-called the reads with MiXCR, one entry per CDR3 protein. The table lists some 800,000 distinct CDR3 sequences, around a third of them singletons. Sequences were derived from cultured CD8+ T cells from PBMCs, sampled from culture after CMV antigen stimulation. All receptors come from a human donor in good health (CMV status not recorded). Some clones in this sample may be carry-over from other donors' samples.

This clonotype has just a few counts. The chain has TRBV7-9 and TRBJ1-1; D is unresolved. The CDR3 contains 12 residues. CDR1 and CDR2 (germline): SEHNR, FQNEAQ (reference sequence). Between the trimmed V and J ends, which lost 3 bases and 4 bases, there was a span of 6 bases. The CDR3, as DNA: TGTGCCAGCAGCTTTCTGATCACTGAAGCTTTCTTT. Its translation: CASSFLITEAFF.

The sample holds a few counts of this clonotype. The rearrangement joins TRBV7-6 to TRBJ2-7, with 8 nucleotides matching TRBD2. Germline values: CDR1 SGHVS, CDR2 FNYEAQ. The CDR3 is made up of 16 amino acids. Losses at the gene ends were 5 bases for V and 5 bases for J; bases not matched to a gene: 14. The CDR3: CASSQPLSGGADEQYF. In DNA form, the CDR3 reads TGTGCCAGCAGCCAACCCCTTTCCGGGGGGGCTGACGAGCAGTACTTC.

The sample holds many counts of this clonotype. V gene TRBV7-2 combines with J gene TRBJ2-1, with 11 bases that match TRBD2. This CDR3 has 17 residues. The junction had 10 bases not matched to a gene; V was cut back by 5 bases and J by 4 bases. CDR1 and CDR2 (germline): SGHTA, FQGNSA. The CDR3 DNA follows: TGTGCCAGCAGCCATCCTAGCGGGGGGAAAAGTTACAATGAGCAGTTCTTC. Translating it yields CASSHPSGGKSYNEQFF.

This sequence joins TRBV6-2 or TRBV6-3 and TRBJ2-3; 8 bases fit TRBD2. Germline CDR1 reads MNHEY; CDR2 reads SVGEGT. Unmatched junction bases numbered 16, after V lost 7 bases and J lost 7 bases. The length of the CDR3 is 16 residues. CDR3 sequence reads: CASNQLVLAVGYTQYF. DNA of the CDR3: TGTGCCAGCAATCAACTCGTACTAGCGGTAGGATATACGCAGTATTTT.

The CDR3 reads CASSPGSGPSTDTQYF. DNA of the CDR3: TGTGCCAGCAGCCCCGGGTCGGGACCCAGCACAGATACGCAGTATTTT. The V call is TRBV11-3, the J call TRBJ2-3; D is perhaps TRBD1 or TRBD2 (5 bases each). Between the trimmed V and J ends, which lost 5 bases and 0 bases, there was a span of 15 bases. The CDR3 runs 16 residues. CDR1 is SGHNT, CDR2 YENEEA, per germline.

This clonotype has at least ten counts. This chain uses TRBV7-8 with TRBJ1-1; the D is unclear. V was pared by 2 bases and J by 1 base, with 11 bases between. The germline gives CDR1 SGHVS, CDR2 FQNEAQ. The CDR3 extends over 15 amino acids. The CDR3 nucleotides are TGTGCCAGCAGCTTAACCACCGGACCGAACACTGAAGCTTTCTTT. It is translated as CASSLTTGPNTEAFF.

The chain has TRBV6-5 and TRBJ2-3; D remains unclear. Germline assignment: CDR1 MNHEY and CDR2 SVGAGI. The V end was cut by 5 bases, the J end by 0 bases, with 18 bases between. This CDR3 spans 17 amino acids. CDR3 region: CASSTTIQETSTDTQYF. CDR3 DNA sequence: TGTGCCAGCAGTACTACCATCCAGGAAACTAGCACAGATACGCAGTATTTT.

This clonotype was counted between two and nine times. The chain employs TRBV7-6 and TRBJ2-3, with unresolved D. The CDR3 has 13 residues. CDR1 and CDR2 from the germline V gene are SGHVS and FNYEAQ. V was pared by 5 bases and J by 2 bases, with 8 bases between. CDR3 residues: CASSHGPTDTQYF. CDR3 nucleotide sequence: TGTGCCAGCAGCCATGGCCCCACAGATACGCAGTATTTT.

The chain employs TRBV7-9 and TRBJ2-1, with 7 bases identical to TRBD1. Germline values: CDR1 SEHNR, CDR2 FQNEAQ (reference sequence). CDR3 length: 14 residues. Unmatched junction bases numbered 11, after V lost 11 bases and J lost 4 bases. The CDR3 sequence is CAGQAGAAYNEQFF. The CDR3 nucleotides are TGTGCCGGACAGGCAGGGGCCGCATACAATGAGCAGTTCTTC.

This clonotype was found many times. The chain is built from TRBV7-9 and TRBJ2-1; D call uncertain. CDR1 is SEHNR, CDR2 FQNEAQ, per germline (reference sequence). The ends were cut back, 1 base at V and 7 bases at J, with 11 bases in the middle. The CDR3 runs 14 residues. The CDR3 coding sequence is TGTGCCAGCAGCTTAGAGGGCTGGGCGAATGAGCAGTTCTTC. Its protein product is CASSLEGWANEQFF.